Listed below are T cell receptor beta chains from one sample, sequenced in a study of CD8+CD57+ T cells in acquired aplastic anemia. TCRdb re-derived calls from the reads in MiXCR, one entry per CDR3 protein. Of a few hundred thousand distinct CDR3 sequences listed, roughly 55% are singletons. The specimen was sorted CD4+, CD8+, or CD8+CD57+ T cells (not recorded which) from PBMCs. The receptors originated from a human donor in good health. CDR3s include the opening cysteine and the closing phenylalanine or tryptophan. The D gene is left open where the match is weak. The size field is filled for only some rows; it gives once, few, many or a size class.

D gene: .; J gene: TRBJ1-2; clone size: once; V gene: TRBV20-1; CDR3 protein: CNARGPGNGYTF; CDR3 DNA: TGCAATGCTAGAGGACCAGGGAATGGCTACACCTTC
D gene: .; J gene: TRBJ2-3; clone size: few; V gene: TRBV27; CDR3 protein: CASSLGAGAVSDTQYF; CDR3 DNA: TGTGCCAGCAGTTTAGGGGCGGGGGCGGTAAGTGATACGCAGTATTTT
D gene: .; J gene: TRBJ2-2; clone size: many; V gene: TRBV27; CDR3 protein: CASSPQFGGELFF; CDR3 DNA: TGTGCCAGCAGTCCGCAGTTTGGCGGGGAGCTGTTTTTT
D gene: TRBD1; J gene: TRBJ2-5; clone size: many; V gene: TRBV12-3/TRBV12-4; CDR3 protein: CASSRQGSEETQYF; CDR3 DNA: TGTGCCAGCAGTAGACAGGGGTCGGAGGAGACCCAGTACTTC
D gene: .; J gene: TRBJ2-2; clone size: .; V gene: TRBV19; CDR3 protein: CASSIRDTGELFF; CDR3 DNA: TGTGCCAGTAGTATCCGAGACACCGGGGAGCTGTTTTTT
D gene: TRBD2; J gene: TRBJ2-5; clone size: .; V gene: TRBV7-2; CDR3 protein: CASSLSGGQETQYF; CDR3 DNA: TGTGCCAGCAGCTTAAGCGGGGGCCAAGAGACCCAGTACTTC
D gene: TRBD1; J gene: TRBJ1-5; clone size: .; V gene: TRBV5-8; CDR3 protein: CASSPQGYSNQPQHF; CDR3 DNA: TGTGCCAGCAGCCCACAGGGGTATAGCAATCAGCCCCAGCATTTT
D gene: .; J gene: TRBJ2-7; clone size: .; V gene: TRBV7-9; CDR3 protein: CASSLSGPVYEQYF; CDR3 DNA: TGCGCCAGCAGCTTGTCGGGTCCTGTCTACGAGCAGTACTTC
D gene: TRBD2; J gene: TRBJ2-7; clone size: many; V gene: TRBV19; CDR3 protein: CASGETSGSYEQYF; CDR3 DNA: TGTGCCAGCGGGGAGACTAGCGGCTCCTACGAGCAGTACTTC
D gene: .; J gene: TRBJ2-7; clone size: once; V gene: TRBV5-4; CDR3 protein: CASSSPGSDSYEQYF; CDR3 DNA: TGTGCCAGCAGCAGCCCCGGGTCCGACAGCTACGAGCAGTACTTC
D gene: .; J gene: TRBJ2-7; clone size: .; V gene: TRBV5-4; CDR3 protein: CASSLRLAGYEQYF; CDR3 DNA: TGTGCCAGCAGCTTAAGGCTAGCCGGCTACGAGCAGTACTTC
D gene: TRBD2; J gene: TRBJ2-7; clone size: .; V gene: TRBV12-3/TRBV12-4; CDR3 protein: CASSTTSGWTYEQYF; CDR3 DNA: TGTGCCAGCAGTACTACTAGCGGGTGGACCTACGAGCAGTACTTC
D gene: .; J gene: TRBJ1-2; clone size: once; V gene: TRBV7-8; CDR3 protein: CASSLVETGNYGYTF; CDR3 DNA: TGTGCCAGCAGCTTAGTAGAGACAGGAAACTATGGCTACACCTTC
D gene: .; J gene: TRBJ1-6; clone size: .; V gene: TRBV6-5; CDR3 protein: CASSKQPHNSPLHF; CDR3 DNA: TGTGCCAGCAGCAAACAGCCTCATAATTCACCCCTCCACTTT
D gene: TRBD2; J gene: TRBJ2-7; clone size: few; V gene: TRBV7-9; CDR3 protein: CASSQEAGGYEQYF; CDR3 DNA: TGCGCCAGCAGCCAAGAGGCGGGGGGCTACGAGCAGTACTTC
D gene: .; J gene: TRBJ1-1; clone size: .; V gene: TRBV2; CDR3 protein: CASSDPGTIGTEAFF; CDR3 DNA: TGTGCCAGCAGTGACCCCGGGACAATTGGTACTGAAGCTTTCTTT
D gene: TRBD2; J gene: TRBJ2-7; clone size: many; V gene: TRBV10-1; CDR3 protein: CASSESTSGYPYEQYF; CDR3 DNA: TGCGCCAGCAGTGAGTCAACTAGCGGGTACCCCTACGAGCAGTACTTC
D gene: .; J gene: TRBJ2-1; clone size: .; V gene: TRBV5-1; CDR3 protein: CASSSPTAPYNEQFF; CDR3 DNA: TGCGCCAGCAGCTCCCCGACAGCCCCTTACAATGAGCAGTTCTTC
D gene: .; J gene: TRBJ2-7; clone size: .; V gene: TRBV7-2; CDR3 protein: CASSYPPDAKPYF; CDR3 DNA: TGTGCCAGCAGTTACCCCCCGGACGCAAAGCCGTACTTC
D gene: TRBD2; J gene: TRBJ2-5; clone size: .; V gene: TRBV24-1; CDR3 protein: CATGGLAGVETQYF; CDR3 DNA: TGTGCCACCGGAGGACTAGCGGGAGTAGAGACCCAGTACTTC
D gene: .; J gene: TRBJ2-5; clone size: .; V gene: TRBV2; CDR3 protein: CASSENYQETQYF; CDR3 DNA: TGTGCCAGCAGTGAAAACTACCAAGAGACCCAGTACTTC
D gene: TRBD1; J gene: TRBJ2-7; clone size: few; V gene: TRBV7-9; CDR3 protein: CASSFPGGRLDEQYF; CDR3 DNA: TGTGCCAGCAGTTTCCCAGGGGGCAGGTTGGACGAGCAGTACTTC
D gene: TRBD1; J gene: TRBJ2-2; clone size: .; V gene: TRBV7-2; CDR3 protein: CASSLQGARNTGELFF; CDR3 DNA: TGTGCCAGCAGCCTCCAGGGGGCTCGGAACACCGGGGAGCTGTTTTTT
D gene: TRBD2; J gene: TRBJ2-5; clone size: .; V gene: TRBV7-3; CDR3 protein: CASSLEGLAGVKETQYF; CDR3 DNA: TGTGCCAGCAGCTTAGAAGGATTAGCGGGGGTTAAAGAGACCCAGTACTTC
D gene: .; J gene: TRBJ2-7; clone size: once; V gene: TRBV7-9; CDR3 protein: CASSQKSGSSYEQYF; CDR3 DNA: TGTGCCAGCAGCCAAAAGTCAGGGAGCTCCTACGAGCAGTACTTC
D gene: TRBD2; J gene: TRBJ2-3; clone size: .; V gene: TRBV27; CDR3 protein: CASRAGGLVTDTQYF; CDR3 DNA: TGTGCCAGCAGGGCGGGAGGGTTGGTCACAGATACGCAGTATTTT
D gene: TRBD2; J gene: TRBJ2-3; clone size: .; V gene: TRBV20-1; CDR3 protein: CSATIGLAGATDTQYF; CDR3 DNA: TGCAGTGCTACCATCGGACTAGCGGGAGCAACAGATACGCAGTATTTT
D gene: TRBD1; J gene: TRBJ2-1; clone size: .; V gene: TRBV7-9; CDR3 protein: CASSVRDRDHNEQFF; CDR3 DNA: TGTGCCAGCAGCGTCCGGGACAGGGATCACAATGAGCAGTTCTTC
D gene: .; J gene: TRBJ1-5; clone size: .; V gene: TRBV6-5; CDR3 protein: CVSSYQGSLNQPQHF; CDR3 DNA: TGTGTCAGCAGTTACCAGGGCAGCCTCAATCAGCCCCAGCATTTT
D gene: .; J gene: TRBJ1-4; clone size: .; V gene: TRBV29-1; CDR3 protein: CSVEARGRGEKLFF; CDR3 DNA: TGCAGCGTTGAAGCAAGAGGGCGCGGTGAAAAACTGTTTTTT
D gene: .; J gene: TRBJ1-4; clone size: .; V gene: TRBV15; CDR3 protein: CATSPRQDNEKLFF; CDR3 DNA: TGTGCCACCAGCCCCCGACAGGATAATGAAAAACTGTTTTTT
D gene: .; J gene: TRBJ2-7; clone size: many; V gene: TRBV5-6; CDR3 protein: CASTSWTLGDEQYF; CDR3 DNA: TGTGCCAGCACCTCCTGGACCCTCGGAGACGAGCAGTACTTC
D gene: .; J gene: TRBJ2-5; clone size: once; V gene: TRBV7-2; CDR3 protein: CASSFDRVETQYF; CDR3 DNA: TGTGCCAGCAGCTTTGACCGGGTGGAGACCCAGTACTTC
D gene: TRBD2; J gene: TRBJ2-3; clone size: .; V gene: TRBV29-1; CDR3 protein: CSVVRSGSPTYTDTQYF; CDR3 DNA: TGCAGCGTTGTACGGAGCGGGAGTCCCACTTACACAGATACGCAGTATTTT
D gene: .; J gene: TRBJ1-1; clone size: few; V gene: TRBV7-6; CDR3 protein: CASSRDVSEAFF; CDR3 DNA: TGTGCCAGCAGCAGGGACGTCAGTGAAGCTTTCTTT
D gene: TRBD1; J gene: TRBJ1-1; clone size: .; V gene: TRBV7-9; CDR3 protein: CASSSWGRGRTEAFF; CDR3 DNA: TGTGCCAGCAGTAGTTGGGGGAGGGGGCGAACTGAAGCTTTCTTT
D gene: TRBD2; J gene: TRBJ2-5; clone size: .; V gene: TRBV24-1; CDR3 protein: CATRDSLAGETQYF; CDR3 DNA: TGTGCCACCCGGGACAGTCTAGCGGGGGAGACCCAGTACTTC
D gene: TRBD2; J gene: TRBJ2-5; clone size: once; V gene: TRBV29-1; CDR3 protein: CSVEGSSGGIGETQYF; CDR3 DNA: TGCAGCGTTGAGGGTTCTAGCGGGGGGATTGGAGAGACCCAGTACTTC
D gene: TRBD2; J gene: TRBJ2-7; clone size: .; V gene: TRBV5-4; CDR3 protein: CASSLFGSGGYEQYF; CDR3 DNA: TGTGCCAGCAGCTTATTTGGTAGCGGGGGATACGAGCAGTACTTC
D gene: TRBD2; J gene: TRBJ2-1; clone size: .; V gene: TRBV24-1; CDR3 protein: CATSDPTSGRSNEQFF; CDR3 DNA: TGTGCCACCAGTGATCCGACTAGCGGGAGGAGCAATGAGCAGTTCTTC
D gene: .; J gene: TRBJ2-7; clone size: .; V gene: TRBV15; CDR3 protein: CATSPGESGSGYEQYF; CDR3 DNA: TGTGCCACCAGCCCCGGGGAATCGGGGAGTGGGTACGAGCAGTACTTC
D gene: .; J gene: TRBJ1-2; clone size: .; V gene: TRBV20-1; CDR3 protein: CSARLRGPYGYTF; CDR3 DNA: TGCAGTGCTAGATTACGGGGGCCATATGGCTACACCTTC
D gene: .; J gene: TRBJ1-6; clone size: .; V gene: TRBV7-9; CDR3 protein: CASSSNLDRNSPLHF; CDR3 DNA: TGTGCCAGCAGCTCGAACCTCGACAGGAATTCACCCCTCCACTTT
D gene: .; J gene: TRBJ2-7; clone size: few; V gene: TRBV7-9; CDR3 protein: CASSPSGVGGYEQYF; CDR3 DNA: TGTGCCAGCAGCCCAAGTGGGGTTGGAGGGTACGAGCAGTACTTC
D gene: TRBD2; J gene: TRBJ2-7; clone size: .; V gene: TRBV20-1; CDR3 protein: CSARAASGFSYEQYF; CDR3 DNA: TGCAGTGCTAGAGCTGCTAGCGGATTCTCCTACGAGCAGTACTTC
D gene: .; J gene: TRBJ2-7; clone size: .; V gene: TRBV9; CDR3 protein: CASSVVYGDEQYF; CDR3 DNA: TGTGCCAGCAGCGTAGTCTACGGCGACGAGCAGTACTTC
D gene: TRBD1; J gene: TRBJ1-1; clone size: many; V gene: TRBV28; CDR3 protein: CASSGQGFTEAFF; CDR3 DNA: TGTGCCAGCAGTGGACAGGGGTTTACTGAAGCTTTCTTT
D gene: .; J gene: TRBJ2-2; clone size: .; V gene: TRBV24-1; CDR3 protein: CATSDLASVNTGELFF; CDR3 DNA: TGTGCCACCAGTGATTTAGCTAGCGTGAACACCGGGGAGCTGTTTTTT